This TCR beta chain was captured in a study of T cell responses to AZD1222 COVID-19 vaccine (dated by TCRdb to the early 2020s). Background on the whole study: A total of around 240 trial participants underwent TCR sequencing, of whom about 210 had received two doses of AZD1222 and approximately 26 had received two doses of the MenACWY control vaccine. Trial participants were enrolled by age into 18-55, 56-69 and 70-plus year subgroups, with about 150, 27 and 61 TCR-sequenced participants respectively.

The CDR3 regions of human TCRbeta chains were subjected to immunosequencing. The original pipeline was this. Repertoire TCRs were matched against a reference library of SARS-CoV-2-specific TCRs generated with the MIRA antigen-specificity platform. Breadth was defined as the fraction of unique TCRs that were SARS-CoV-2-associated. Depth was defined as the fraction of total T cells that were SARS-CoV-2-associated. Using the MIRA data, each spike-specific TCR was mapped to the spike region that the TCR reacts to and placed in a CD4 or CD8 class. Log10-transformed breadth and depth values were compared by one-way ANOVA with Sidak's multiple comparisons tests. Drawn from immuneACCESS, this table holds only the in-frame rearrangements with V and J called that TCRdb kept. Clones are partly lost; checked studies trace under half to an unresolved V gene and leave the rest unexplained. The DNA gave D and trimming, while V, J and clone size come from that table. This sample lists around 140,000 clones; approximately 85% were detected once. The ten largest clones add up to around 7.9% of the sample.

The CDR3 holds 12 amino acids from the cysteine to the phenylalanine. The DNA shown is the 36-base CDR3, in frame from base 1. As encoded in the germline V gene (reference sequence), CDR1 is LNHDA while CDR2 is SQIVND. Cut back by 6 bases and 0 bases, the V and J ends lie 6 bases apart. The sample's time point label, decoded: about 28 days (+/-7) after the second vaccine dose. The sample's treatment or condition label is to be understood as: meningococcal conjugate vaccine given as trial control. The vaccinee samples were drawn from two UK trials, COV001 and COV002, one of which was a single-blind randomized controlled phase 2/3 trial testing AZD1222 (ChAdOx1 nCoV-19) in healthy adults. For TCRbeta chain sequencing, PBMC samples from trial participants were taken at day 0 and at day 28 after the second dose. The full study reports these points: Participants were mostly white British and included more females than males, and it was suggested by the authors that clonal diversity may have been underestimated. Conclusions about previously exposed vaccinees were limited because only six AZD1222 recipients were SARS-CoV-2 seropositive at baseline. Nearly half of unique spike-specific TCRs reportedly recognized epitopes outside regions mutated in the B.1.351 and B.1.1.7 variants. After two AZD1222 doses, both the breadth and the depth of spike-specific TCRs were significantly higher than at day 0 and than in MenACWY recipients. The 56-69-year group was small, and its depth increase did not reach significance, likely because of low power. No day 14 peak-response samples were available, so repertoires were characterized only after the peak T cell response. The vaccine-associated CD4 TCRs covered the entire spike protein, and the dominant responses fell in regions 160-218 and 743-854.

Comment on this clone: The specificity of this receptor is unknown. No much larger clone is present one base from it, and per-base qualities are unavailable.

The sequence derives from an adult who received the MenACWY meningococcal vaccine as a control. Rearrangement joined TRBV19 to TRBJ2-7, with no confidently assigned D gene. This specimen consisted of peripheral blood, obtained 28 days after the second dose of the MenACWY control vaccine. The DNA sequence follows: TGTGCCAGTAGCCCGAGCTCCTACGAGCAGTACTTC. It translates as CASSPSSYEQYF.